The source of this T cell receptor beta chain is a study of shared clonotypes between healthy human individuals. This table comes from immunoSEQ multiplex PCR, and its TCRdb copy is limited to in-frame clones, with some not included. The sample carries about 2.3 million clones, just over 90% recorded once. Study observations and caveats: The study sampled only blood, and tissue repertoires likely differ.

The length of the CDR3 is 14 residues. V was shortened by 7 bases and J by 3 bases, with 16 bases between the two germline ends. Germline V lookup: CDR1 MGHDK, CDR2 SYGVNS. As concerns this clone: No antigen is known for it.

V usage is TRBV25-1 and J usage is TRBJ2-7, with D possibly being TRBD1 or TRBD2 (6 bases each). This receptor was identified in a man between 18 and 29 years old in good health. Some clones in this sample may be carry-over from other donors' samples. The sample consisted of naive CD4+ T cells from PBMCs. Regarding subset: CD45RA+ positively selected. CDR3 DNA: TGTGCCAGCACTCCCCGGGGGCTTCGCTACGAGCAGTACTTC. This codes for CASTPRGLRYEQYF.